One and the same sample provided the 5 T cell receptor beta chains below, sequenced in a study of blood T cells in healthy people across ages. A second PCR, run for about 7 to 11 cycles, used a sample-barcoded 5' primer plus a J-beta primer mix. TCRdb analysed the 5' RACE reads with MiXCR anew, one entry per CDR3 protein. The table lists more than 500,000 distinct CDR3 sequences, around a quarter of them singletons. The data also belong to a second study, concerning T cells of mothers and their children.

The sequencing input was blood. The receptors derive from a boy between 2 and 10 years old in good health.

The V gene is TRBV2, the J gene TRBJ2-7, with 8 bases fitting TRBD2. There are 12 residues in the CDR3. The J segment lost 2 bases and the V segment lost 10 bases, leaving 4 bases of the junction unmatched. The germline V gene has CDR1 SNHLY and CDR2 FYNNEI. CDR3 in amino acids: CANSGDTYEQYF. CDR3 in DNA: TGTGCCAATAGCGGGGACACCTACGAGCAGTACTTC.

CDR3 coding DNA: TGCGCCAGCAGCTTGGTGAGGGAGGGGACTGAAGCTTTCTTT. Its translation is CASSLVREGTEAFF. This chain connects TRBV5-1 to TRBJ1-1; D perhaps matches TRBD1 (5 bases). From germline, CDR1 is SGHRS and CDR2 YFSETQ. The CDR3 loop spans 14 amino acids. Trimming shortened V by 0 bases and J by 5 bases, and 11 bases separated the two germline ends.

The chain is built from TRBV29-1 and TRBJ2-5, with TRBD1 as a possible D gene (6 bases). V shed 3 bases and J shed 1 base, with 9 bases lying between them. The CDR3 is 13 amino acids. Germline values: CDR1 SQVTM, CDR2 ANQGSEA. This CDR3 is CSVEGDIQETQYF. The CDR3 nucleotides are TGCAGCGTTGAGGGGGACATCCAAGAGACCCAGTACTTC.

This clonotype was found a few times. CDR3 nucleotide sequence: TGTGCCAGCAGTTACCTTTCATACAGGGACAATCAGCCCCAGCATTTT. This encodes CASSYLSYRDNQPQHF. The V gene is TRBV6-5, the J gene TRBJ1-5, with D maybe TRBD1 (6 bases). V was clipped by 2 bases and J by 3 bases, with 14 bases between them. This CDR3 comprises 16 residues. The germline V gene has CDR1 MNHEY and CDR2 SVGAGI.

CDR3: CSARDWSYEQYF. The CDR3 DNA is TGCAGTGCTAGAGATTGGAGCTACGAGCAGTACTTC. This chain connects TRBV20-1 to TRBJ2-5, with D unresolved. The assigned J gene may be wrong: the sequence end matches TRBJ2-7 better. This CDR3 has 12 amino acids. Germline assignment: CDR1 DFQATT and CDR2 SNEGSKA (reference sequence).